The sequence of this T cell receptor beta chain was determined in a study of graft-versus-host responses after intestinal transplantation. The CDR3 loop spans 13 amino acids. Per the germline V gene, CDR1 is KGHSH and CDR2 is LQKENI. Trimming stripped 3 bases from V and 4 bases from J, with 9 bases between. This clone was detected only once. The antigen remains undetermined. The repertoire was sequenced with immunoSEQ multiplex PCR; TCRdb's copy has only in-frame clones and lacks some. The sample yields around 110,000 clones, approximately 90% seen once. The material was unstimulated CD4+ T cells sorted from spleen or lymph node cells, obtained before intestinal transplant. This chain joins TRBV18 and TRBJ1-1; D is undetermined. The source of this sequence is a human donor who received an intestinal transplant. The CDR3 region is CASSPVLSTEAFF. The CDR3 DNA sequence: TGTGCCAGCTCACCGGTCCTAAGCACTGAAGCTTTCTTT.